Listed here are 23 T cell receptor beta chains from one sample, sequenced in a study of blood T cell repertoires in COVID-19. TCRdb's copy holds only in-frame clones and misses some; the assay was immunoSEQ multiplex PCR. The sample carries roughly 240,000 clones, 87% recorded once. The specimen was PBMCs or T cells enriched from blood (not recorded which). Receptor source: a woman in her twenties or thirties with acute COVID-19.

The CDR3 DNA follows: TGTGCCAGCAGCTTAGCGGCGGGGGGTTCAGATACGCAGTATTTT. Residues: CASSLAAGGSDTQYF. This chain uses TRBV7-9 with TRBJ2-3; TRBD2 agrees at 8 bases. With V trimmed by 0 bases and J by 4 bases, 3 bases remained unmatched. Germline CDR1 reads SEHNR; CDR2 reads FQNEAQ (reference sequence). The CDR3 has 15 amino acids.

The chain employs TRBV3-1 (or the pseudogene TRBV3-2) and TRBJ1-5, with a tentative D call TRBD1 (5 bases). Germline V gene sequence: CDR1 LGHDT, CDR2 YNNKEL (reference sequence). V was trimmed by 4 bases and J by 2 bases, leaving 12 bases between them. The CDR3 is made up of 15 amino acids. The CDR3 sequence is CASSPDNYRNQPQHF. The CDR3 DNA is TGTGCCAGCAGCCCGGACAACTATCGCAATCAGCCCCAGCATTTT.

This clone was found once. The chain combines TRBV12-3 or TRBV12-4 with TRBJ1-1; D remains unclear. The V end was cut by 3 bases, the J end by 10 bases, with 9 bases between. The CDR3 totals 11 residues. CDR3 loop: CASSLGSRAFF. CDR3 coding DNA: TGTGCCAGCAGTTTGGGCAGTAGAGCTTTCTTT.

The chain links TRBV7-2 to TRBJ1-5; 7 bases line up with TRBD1. Germline-derived CDR1 and CDR2 are SGHTA and FQGNSA. Trimming took 5 bases from V and 6 from J; bases not matched to a gene: 7. The length of the CDR3 is 14 residues. Here the CDR3 reads CASSPGTAFQPQHF. CDR3 bases: TGTGCCAGCAGCCCCGGGACAGCTTTTCAGCCCCAGCATTTT.

The chain carries TRBV2 and TRBJ2-7, with TRBD2 identical over 11 bases. This CDR3 region has 14 residues. The germline CDR1 and CDR2 sequences are SNHLY and FYNNEI. Germline trimming cut 8 bases from V and 6 bases from J; bases unmatched to any gene: 9. CDR3 protein: CASSPTSGVFEQYF. CDR3 in DNA: TGTGCCAGCTCCCCGACTAGCGGGGTTTTCGAGCAGTACTTC.

The genes are TRBV7-9 and TRBJ1-1; D might be TRBD1 (5 bases). The ends were cut back, 4 bases at V and 0 bases at J, with 9 bases in the middle. The CDR3 spans 14 residues. CDR1 is SEHNR and CDR2 is FQNEAQ in the germline V gene (reference sequence). The CDR3 spells CASSSGYMNTEAFF. The DNA for the CDR3 is TGTGCCAGCAGCTCAGGGTATATGAACACTGAAGCTTTCTTT.

This sequence joins TRBV10-3 and TRBJ1-5, with TRBD1 matching 7 bases. This CDR3 region has 12 residues. CDR1 ENHRY and CDR2 SYGVKD come from the germline V gene. V shed 10 bases and J 6 bases; nucleotides not matched to a gene: 6. DNA of the CDR3: TGTGCCACCCAGGGGGGTGGTCAGCCCCAGCATTTT. It is translated as CATQGGGQPQHF.

The V gene is TRBV7-9, the J gene TRBJ1-2; possibly TRBD1 for D (6 bases). This CDR3 region has 13 residues. Trimming left V 1 base short and J 4 bases short, with 7 bases between. Looked up from germline, CDR1 is SEHNR and CDR2 is FQNEAQ (reference sequence). The CDR3 here is CASSLGGGYGYTF. The CDR3 region has the DNA TGTGCCAGCAGCTTAGGAGGGGGCTATGGCTACACCTTC.

The chain combines TRBV19 with TRBJ2-1, with TRBD1 matching over 10 bases. Germline values: CDR1 LNHDA, CDR2 SQIVND (reference sequence). J was trimmed by 9 bases and V by 5 bases; bases with no gene match: 13. The length of the CDR3 is 16 residues. CDR3 region: CASSPGTGVGWGEQFF. CDR3 DNA: TGTGCCAGTAGTCCCGGGACAGGGGTTGGGTGGGGTGAGCAGTTCTTC.

This chain connects TRBV20-1 to TRBJ1-1; TRBD1 might be the D (6 bases). The germline V gene has CDR1 DFQATT and CDR2 SNEGSKA (reference sequence). The CDR3 spans 11 residues. Trimming stripped 6 bases from V and 5 bases from J, with 10 bases between. The CDR3 DNA is TGCAGTGCGGGGGCATTTACTGAAGCTTTCTTT. It yields the protein CSAGAFTEAFF.

The chain carries TRBV4-2 and TRBJ2-7; 9 bases fit TRBD1. Germline trimming cut 4 bases from V and 1 base from J; bases unmatched to any gene: 5. The CDR3 covers 15 residues. CDR1 is LGHNA, CDR2 YNFKEQ, per germline. The CDR3 region is CASSPGTGSSYEQYF. The CDR3 nucleotides read TGTGCCAGCAGCCCCGGGACAGGGAGTTCCTACGAGCAGTACTTC.

This clone was seen only a few times. The chain carries TRBV7-9 and TRBJ1-2, with D perhaps matching TRBD1 (6 bases). The V end was cut by 5 bases, the J end by 0 bases, with 10 bases between. The length of the CDR3 is 14 residues. Germline V CDR1 and CDR2: SEHNR, FQNEAQ (reference sequence). CDR3 region: CASSPGTTNYGYTF. Written as DNA, the CDR3 is TGTGCCAGCAGCCCCGGGACAACTAACTATGGCTACACCTTC.

The chain employs TRBV7-9 and TRBJ1-5, with TRBD1 matching over 8 bases. V lost 5 bases to trimming and J lost 3 bases; unmatched junction nucleotides: 6. Germline V CDR1 and CDR2: SEHNR, FQNEAQ (reference sequence). This CDR3 has 15 residues. The CDR3 sequence is CASSLDRGYNQPQHF. CDR3 in DNA: TGTGCCAGCAGCCTCGACAGGGGCTACAATCAGCCCCAGCATTTT.

The gene calls are TRBV15 and TRBJ1-2; TRBD1 matches 7 bases. V lost 1 base to trimming and J lost 2 bases; unmatched junction nucleotides: 4. Germline V gives CDR1 LNHNV, CDR2 YYDKDF (reference sequence). The CDR3 totals 15 residues. CDR3 sequence reads: CATSRGGQANYGYTF. The CDR3 bases are TGTGCCACCAGCAGAGGAGGACAGGCCAACTATGGCTACACCTTC.

A few counts support this clone. V gene TRBV7-2 combines with J gene TRBJ1-4; D unresolved. Germline V gene sequence: CDR1 SGHTA, CDR2 FQGNSA. The V and J ends lost 3 bases and 0 bases respectively, with 8 bases between them. This CDR3 has 15 amino acids. The CDR3 reads CASSLTRATNEKLFF. DNA for the CDR3: TGTGCCAGCAGCTTGACGCGGGCAACTAATGAAAAACTGTTTTTT. The full variable domain, completed using reference TRBV7-2 and TRBJ1-4, is GAGVSQSPSNKVTEKGKDVELRCDPISGHTALYWYRQSLGQGLEFLIYFQGNSAPDKSGLPSDRFSAERTGGSVSTLTIQRTQQEDSAVYLCASSLTRATNEKLFFGSGTQLSVL.

CDR3 in amino acids: CASSRGQGDGYTF. The CDR3 region has the DNA TGCGCCAGCAGTCGGGGACAGGGCGATGGCTACACCTTC. This sequence joins TRBV4-3 and TRBJ1-2; 9 bases match TRBD1. The V gene end was trimmed by 6 bases and the J gene end by 6 bases; junction bases not matched to a gene: 5. Germline V gene lookup returns CDR1 LGHNA and CDR2 YSLEER. The CDR3 consists of 13 residues.

This clone was observed a single time. The V gene is TRBV7-2, the J gene TRBJ2-5; the match to TRBD2 covers 12 bases. This CDR3 region has 16 residues. Germline V gene data show CDR1 as SGHTA and CDR2 as FQGNSA. V lost 4 bases to trimming and J lost 7 bases; unmatched junction nucleotides: 10. This chain's CDR3 is CASSSRTSGADGTQYF. CDR3 bases: TGTGCCAGCAGCTCCAGGACTAGCGGGGCTGACGGGACCCAGTACTTC.

The rearrangement links TRBV30 to TRBJ1-1; 7 bases line up with TRBD1. With 2 bases clipped from V and 1 base from J, the junction kept 4 bases outside the gene matches. The CDR3 loop spans 14 amino acids. From germline, CDR1 is GTSNPN and CDR2 SVGIG (reference sequence). CDR3 sequence: CAWSTGTENTEAFF. The DNA for the CDR3 is TGTGCCTGGAGTACCGGGACAGAGAACACTGAAGCTTTCTTT.

The chain employs TRBV28 and TRBJ2-5, with a tentative D call TRBD1 (6 bases). This CDR3 region has 14 residues. Per the germline V gene, CDR1 is MDHEN and CDR2 is SYDVKM. Deletions cut 8 bases from V and 3 bases from J, with 16 bases between. The CDR3: CASCPGDTEETQYF. The CDR3 nucleotides are TGTGCCAGCTGCCCCGGGGACACCGAAGAGACCCAGTACTTC.

The rearrangement uses TRBV4-1 and TRBJ2-3; possibly TRBD2 for D (5 bases). Trimming removed 4 bases from V and 0 bases from J, with 14 bases in between. Germline V gene lookup returns CDR1 MGHRA and CDR2 YSYEKL. CDR3 size: 16 residues. CDR3 sequence: CASSRTPGTSTDTQYF. DNA of the CDR3: TGCGCCAGCAGCCGAACACCGGGAACGAGCACAGATACGCAGTATTTT.

Turning to this clone: The junction does not match germline at one end; this may be a read error. The V call is TRBV11-2, the J call TRBJ2-5; a possible D gene is TRBD1 (5 bases). The CDR3 has 13 residues. Germline V gives CDR1 SGHAT, CDR2 FQNNGV. CDR3 amino acids: CASSSTVQGTQYF. The CDR3, as DNA: TGTGCCAGCAGCTCGACAGTGCAAGGGACCCAGTACTTC.

The chain couples TRBV4-3 to TRBJ2-1, with D maybe TRBD1 (5 bases). The CDR3 loop spans 13 amino acids. Germline V gene data show CDR1 as LGHNA and CDR2 as YSLEER. Between the trimmed V and J ends, which lost 1 base and 13 bases, there was a span of 14 bases. The CDR3 reads CASSQVSRDVQFF. In DNA form, the CDR3 reads TGCGCCAGCAGCCAAGTAAGCAGGGATGTTCAGTTCTTC.

The chain recombines TRBV30 with TRBJ2-4; TRBD2 might be the D (5 bases). Trimming stripped 3 bases from V and 0 bases from J, with 9 bases between. The germline gives CDR1 GTSNPN, CDR2 SVGIG (reference sequence). CDR3 length equals 14 residues. The DNA of the CDR3 is TGTGCCTGGAGCCTTCGGGGAGCCAAAAACATTCAGTACTTC. This translates into CAWSLRGAKNIQYF.